Listed below are T cell receptor beta chains from one sample, sequenced in a study of OX40 agonist ivuxolimab in advanced cancers. Repertoires were generated with immunoSEQ multiplex PCR, while TCRdb's copy carries only in-frame clones and drops some. The repertoire includes 65,000 to 95,000 clones, approximately 90% of them detected once, and approximately 0.56% sits in the top ten. The starting material was CD4+ or CD8+ T cells sorted from blood, obtained in a trial of the OX40 agonist ivuxolimab. All receptors come from an adult with an advanced solid tumor such as melanoma, head and neck, liver or kidney cancer. The CDR3 runs from the conserved cysteine through the conserved F or W. A D gene is named only where the DNA matches it firmly. Not every row has a clone size; where given, it reads once, few, many or a size class.

>NA|TRBJ1-1|NA|TRBV7-9
TGTGCCAGCAGCTTAGATGGGATACTGGGACGGAACACTGAAGCTTTCTTT
CASSLDGILGRNTEAFF
>NA|TRBJ2-4|TRBD2|TRBV5-1
TGCGCCAGCAGCCCTGGGAGGGAGGGCAAAAACATTCAGTACTTC
CASSPGREGKNIQYF
>NA|TRBJ1-5|NA|TRBV27
TGTGCCAGCAGGCGAACCCCAGGGTCCTCGGATCAGCCCCAGCATTTT
CASRRTPGSSDQPQHF
>NA|TRBJ1-1|NA|TRBV5-4
TGTGCCAGCAGCAAGAACACTGAAGCTTTCTTT
CASSKNTEAFF
>NA|TRBJ2-1|TRBD2|TRBV5-4
TGTGCCAGCAGCTTTATGGGACTAGCGGGAGGACAGTTCTTC
CASSFMGLAGGQFF
>NA|TRBJ1-1|TRBD1|TRBV6-6
TGTGCCAGCAGTTACGCGGGACAGGGCACTGAAGCTTTCTTT
CASSYAGQGTEAFF
>NA|TRBJ2-7|TRBD1|TRBV4-3
TGCGCCAGCAGCCAAGGTCAAGGGGGCTTTTACGAGCAGTACTTC
CASSQGQGGFYEQYF
>NA|TRBJ1-1|NA|TRBV5-1
TGCGCCAGCAGCTGGGCGGGGGACACTGAAGCTTTCTTT
CASSWAGDTEAFF
>once|TRBJ2-1|NA|TRBV7-6
TGTGCCAGCAGCTCCCACAACCAAATACTGAGCTCCTACAATGAGCAGTTCTTC
CASSSHNQILSSYNEQFF
>once|TRBJ2-5|NA|TRBV5-1
TGCGCCAGCAGTAGGGCTAGTCAAGAGACCCAGTACTTC
CASSRASQETQYF
>NA|TRBJ2-3|NA|TRBV5-6
TGTGCCAGCAGCGCGACCCGCTTGACCACAGATACGCAGTATTTT
CASSATRLTTDTQYF
>NA|TRBJ2-3|TRBD2|TRBV28
TGTGCCAGCAGATCCGGCCCGGGACTAGCGGGAGGGACAGATACGCAGTATTTT
CASRSGPGLAGGTDTQYF
>NA|TRBJ2-1|TRBD2|TRBV5-1
TGCGCCAGCAGCCCCCGGAGGAGCGGGGGCTCCTACAATGAGCAGTTCTTC
CASSPRRSGGSYNEQFF
>NA|TRBJ2-7|NA|TRBV19
TGTGCCAGTAGTGGAGTTGCAGGGACCTACGAGCAGTACTTC
CASSGVAGTYEQYF
>NA|TRBJ2-1|NA|TRBV7-2
TGTGCCAGCAGCTTGAGGGGGAGCTCCTACAATGAGCAGTTCTTC
CASSLRGSSYNEQFF
>NA|TRBJ2-3|NA|TRBV7-2
TGTGCCAGCAGCTTAGGTACAGATACGCAGTATTTT
CASSLGTDTQYF
>NA|TRBJ2-1|NA|TRBV7-2
TGTGCCAGCAGCCGCCCCGCTGAGGGTTGGGGTCTTCAGTTCTTC
CASSRPAEGWGLQFF
>NA|TRBJ1-2|NA|TRBV5-6
TGTGCCAGCAGCTTGGTTCGGGGTGGCTACACCTTC
CASSLVRGGYTF
>NA|TRBJ1-2|NA|TRBV7-2
TGTGCCAGCAGCTTAGACAGGGACTATGGCTACACTTTC
CASSLDRDYGYTF
>NA|TRBJ1-4|NA|TRBV7-3
TGTGCCAGCAGCTTAACTGCAAATGAAAAACTGTTTTTT
CASSLTANEKLFF
>NA|TRBJ1-2|NA|TRBV9
TGTGCCAGCAGCGTACAGGGTACCAACTATGGCTACACCTTC
CASSVQGTNYGYTF
>NA|TRBJ1-1|NA|TRBV7-2
TGTGCCAGCAGTCCCCTTGGCACTCTAGGGAACACTGAAGCTTTCTTT
CASSPLGTLGNTEAFF
>NA|TRBJ2-6|TRBD1|TRBV30
TGTGCCTGGAGAGGACAGGCCATCCACGTCCTGACTTTC
CAWRGQAIHVLTF
>few|TRBJ2-2|TRBD1|TRBV5-1
TGCGCCAGCAGCTTGGAGGCAGGGGGCGTCGGGGAGCTGTTTTTT
CASSLEAGGVGELFF
>once|TRBJ2-1|NA|TRBV15
TGTGCCACCAGCAGAGCAGCTTACAATGAGCAGTTCTTC
CATSRAAYNEQFF
>NA|TRBJ2-6|NA|TRBV7-9
TGTGCCAGCAGCTTAGCCCAAGGGGCTGGGGCCAACGTCCTGACTTTC
CASSLAQGAGANVLTF
>NA|TRBJ1-2|NA|TRBV10-3
TGTGCCATCAGCGAATTGAGGGACTCTGGCTACACCTTC
CAISELRDSGYTF
>NA|TRBJ2-7|TRBD1|TRBV7-3
TGTGCCAGCAGCATGACAGGGCTCGACGAGCAGTACTTC
CASSMTGLDEQYF
>NA|TRBJ2-7|TRBD2|TRBV2
TGTGCCAGCAGTGAAGACGGGAGGTTATACGAGCAGTACTTC
CASSEDGRLYEQYF
>NA|TRBJ1-5|TRBD1|TRBV7-8
TGTGCCAGCAGTTCAGTTCAGGGGGCACGCCAGCCCCAGCATTTT
CASSSVQGARQPQHF
>NA|TRBJ2-1|TRBD2|TRBV4-1
TGCGCCAGCAGCCAAGGGAGGGGGGGACTAGCGGGAGGGATCGACAATGAGCAGTTCTTC
CASSQGRGGLAGGIDNEQFF
>NA|TRBJ1-3|NA|TRBV19
TGTGCCAGTAGTATAGGACTAGGAGGGGTCGGAAACACCATATATTTT
CASSIGLGGVGNTIYF
>NA|TRBJ2-7|NA|TRBV19
TGTGCCAGTAGTACTTTTGGGACCCCCTACGAGCAGTACTTC
CASSTFGTPYEQYF
>NA|TRBJ2-3|NA|TRBV15
TGTGCCACCAGCAGGTACACAGATACGCAGTATTTT
CATSRYTDTQYF
>once|TRBJ1-5|NA|TRBV5-1
TGCGCCAGCAGCCCGACAGGAAATAGCAATCAGCCCCAGCATTTT
CASSPTGNSNQPQHF
>NA|TRBJ2-5|TRBD2|TRBV7-9
TGTGCCAGCAAGAGAACTAGCGGGATTCAAGAGACCCAGTACTTC
CASKRTSGIQETQYF
>few|TRBJ1-1|TRBD1|TRBV7-2
TGTGCCAGCAGCTTCCAGGGACAGGGGAACACTGAAGCTTTCTTT
CASSFQGQGNTEAFF
>NA|TRBJ1-1|NA|TRBV7-9
TGTGCCAGCAGCTCCGAGGGGAGGGGGACATTGAACATGAACACTGAAGCTTTCTTT
CASSSEGRGTLNMNTEAFF
>NA|TRBJ2-2|TRBD2|TRBV11-3
TGTGCCAGCAGCTCCCGACTAGCGGGATCCGGGGAGCTGTTTTTT
CASSSRLAGSGELFF